The present T cell receptor (beta chain) was sequenced within a study of blood T cell repertoires in COVID-19. As for the study in general: Samples of COVID-19 (acute and convalescent) were obtained from the United States, Italy and Spain. The cDNA or gDNA used as material had been derived from T cells, B-cell-depleted T cells, or PBMCs.

Authors' methods: Amplified reference gene primers provided the basis for estimating nucleated cell counts. The data were produced by immunoSEQ multiplex PCR, yet TCRdb's version contains in-frame clones alone and is incomplete. V and J calls and clone size are as listed in that table; D and trimming were resolved from the DNA. The sample lists nearly 100,000 clones; approximately 86% were seen once. Trimming cost V 8 bases and J 3 bases; bases outside gene matches: 3. The CDR3 runs 13 residues. Germline V gene lookup returns CDR1 MDHEN and CDR2 SYDVKM. The sequenced sample consisted of peripheral blood. V and J are TRBV28 and TRBJ2-5, with 10 bases aligning to TRBD1. The clonotype originates from an older man with acute or convalescent COVID-19. The CDR3 here is CASRTGGKETQYF. CDR3 bases: TGTGCCAGCCGGACAGGGGGAAAAGAGACCCAGTACTTC.